A single TCR beta chain is shown here with its context. V lost 2 bases and J 1 base, leaving 15 bases between the germline ends. Germline CDR1 and CDR2: LNHDA and SQIVND (reference sequence). The CDR3 has 17 residues. The sample is drawn from a study of control samples from healthy donors and cancer patients. Sequenced by immunoSEQ multiplex PCR; TCRdb stores in-frame clones only, minus some. This sample has about 140,000 clones, with under 95% found just once. V is TRBV19 and J is TRBJ1-3; D is perhaps TRBD1 (6 bases). The TCR originated in a man between 18 and 29 years old in good health. The sample taken for sequencing was blood. CDR3 DNA: TGTGCCAGTAGTATAAGTCCCAGGGGAGCGTCTGGAAACACCATATATTTT. It yields the protein CASSISPRGASGNTIYF. Based on the CDR3 plus reference TRBV19 and TRBJ1-3, the full variable domain is DGGITQSPKYLFRKEGQNVTLSCEQNLNHDAMYWYRQDPGQGLRLIYYSQIVNDFQKGDIAEGYSVSREKKESFPLTVTSAQKNPTAFYLCASSISPRGASGNTIYFGEGSWLTVV.